The 17 T cell receptor beta chains presented below share a single source sample, sequenced in a study of metastatic and nonmetastatic thyroid tumors. Using MiXCR, TCRdb reanalyzed the PCR reads. The repertoire holds about 52,000 clones, with around a sixth as singletons. Each patient came to thyroid surgery without any prior treatment (of any kind). The sequencing input was blood. These receptors came from a female donor with papillary thyroid cancer or a benign thyroid nodule (not recorded which). Some clones in this sample may be carry-over from other donors' samples.

The table lists this clone with many counts. The chain links TRBV5-1 to TRBJ2-6, with D possibly TRBD2 on 6 matching bases. The ends were cut back, 2 bases at V and 0 bases at J, with 6 bases in the middle. The CDR3 is 15 residues long. Germline CDR1 SGHRS, CDR2 YFSETQ. For the CDR3, the DNA is TGCGCCAGCAGCTTCGGGGGCTCTGGGGCCAACGTCCTGACTTTC. It yields the protein CASSFGGSGANVLTF.

This clone was recorded many times. V usage is TRBV24-1 and J usage is TRBJ2-1; 10 bases agree with TRBD2. Germline V gives CDR1 KGHDR, CDR2 SFDVKD. The J segment lost 6 bases and the V segment lost 3 bases, leaving 10 bases of the junction unmatched. The CDR3 contains 17 residues. CDR3 sequence reads: CATSDQNPGLALNEQFF. DNA of the CDR3: TGTGCCACCAGTGATCAGAATCCGGGACTAGCGCTCAATGAGCAGTTCTTC.

This clone has a single count. The chain combines TRBV20-1 with TRBJ2-2; D is uncertain. There are 14 residues in the CDR3. CDR1 and CDR2 from the germline V gene are DFQATT and SNEGSKA (reference sequence). CDR3 amino acids: CSASGFRVTGELFF. The CDR3, as DNA: TGCAGCGCCTCAGGCTTCCGAGTCACCGGGGAGCTGTTTTTT.

The chain has TRBV7-8 and TRBJ2-2, with D maybe TRBD2 (6 bases). Germline V gene sequence: CDR1 SGHVS, CDR2 FQNEAQ. V was trimmed by 3 bases and J by 10 bases, leaving 21 bases between them. This CDR3 is 16 amino acids long. CDR3 bases: TGTGCCAGCAGCTTGATAGCGGATTTCTGGATAGTGGAGCTGTTTTTT. This codes for CASSLIADFWIVELFF. Full variable domain (rest looked up from reference TRBV7-8 and TRBJ2-2): GAGVSQSPRYKVAKRGQDVALRCDPISGHVSLFWYQQALGQGPEFLTYFQNEAQLDKSGLPSDRFFAERPEGSVSTLKIQRTQQEDSAVYLCASSLIADFWIVELFFGEGSRLTVL.

This clone showed up just a few times. V and J are TRBV7-9 and TRBJ1-5; D is unclear. V was shortened by 0 bases and J by 4 bases, with 10 bases between the two germline ends. The CDR3 extends over 15 amino acids. Germline values: CDR1 SEHNR, CDR2 FQNEAQ (reference sequence). The chain's CDR3 is CASSLAGSGNQPQHF. As DNA, the CDR3 is TGTGCCAGCAGCTTAGCAGGTTCGGGTAATCAGCCCCAGCATTTT.

This clone was seen repeatedly, ten times or more. V usage is TRBV11-2 and J usage is TRBJ2-5; 9 bases are a match to TRBD2. V shed 1 base, J shed 5 bases, and the junction held 11 bases outside the gene matches. The germline CDR1 and CDR2 sequences are SGHAT and FQNNGV. This CDR3 region has 17 residues. In nucleotides, the CDR3 is TGTGCCAGCAGCTTAGGATCTTTAGCGGGAGACAGGGAGACCCAGTACTTC. Residues: CASSLGSLAGDRETQYF.

This clone was recorded many times. V usage is TRBV6-1 and J usage is TRBJ2-5; the match to TRBD2 covers 13 bases. CDR1 is MNHNS, CDR2 SASEGT, per germline. This CDR3 comprises 15 residues. Trimming cost V 6 bases and J 3 bases; bases outside gene matches: 4. This CDR3 reads CASSPGTSGEETQYF. In DNA form, the CDR3 reads TGTGCCAGCAGCCCCGGGACTAGCGGGGAAGAGACCCAGTACTTC.

This clone was seen repeatedly, ten times or more. Sequence at one end of the junction differs from germline and may be a read error. The V and J genes are TRBV12-3 or TRBV12-4 and TRBJ2-5, with unresolved D. The CDR3 has 11 residues. The CDR3 loop reads CASRFQETQHF. The DNA of the CDR3 is TGTGCCAGCAGGTTCCAAGAGACCCAGCACTTC.

This clone showed up just a few times. V and J are TRBV28 and TRBJ2-7, with D perhaps matching TRBD2 (6 bases). The CDR3 has 15 amino acids. Deletions cut 2 bases from V and 1 base from J, with 12 bases between. Germline CDR1 MDHEN, CDR2 SYDVKM. The CDR3 DNA reads TGTGCCAGCAGTTTAGGGCTAGCGTGGTCCTACGAGCAGTACTTC. It is translated as CASSLGLAWSYEQYF. Combining the CDR3 with reference TRBV28 and TRBJ2-7 gives the whole variable domain DVKVTQSSRYLVKRTGEKVFLECVQDMDHENMFWYRQDPGLGLRLIYFSYDVKMKEKGDIPEGYSVSREKKERFSLILESASTNQTSMYLCASSLGLAWSYEQYFGPGTRLTVT.

This clone was picked up many times. This sequence joins TRBV10-3 and TRBJ1-5; 7 bases match TRBD1. V gave up 3 bases and J gave up 4 bases; unmatched junction bases: 3. The germline V gene has CDR1 ENHRY and CDR2 SYGVKD. The CDR3 consists of 14 residues. The CDR3 DNA sequence: TGTGCCATCAGTGACTCAGGGGGAAATCAGCCCCAGCATTTT. Translated: CAISDSGGNQPQHF.

This clone has a count of ten or more. The J gene is TRBJ1-5, the V gene TRBV2; D might be TRBD1 (6 bases). This CDR3 spans 14 amino acids. V shed 8 bases and J shed 7 bases, with 18 bases lying between them. CDR1 is SNHLY and CDR2 is FYNNEI in the germline V gene. The DNA of the CDR3 is TGTGCCAGCGGGGGCCAGGATAGGTCCCAGCCCCAGCATTTT. This sequence encodes CASGGQDRSQPQHF.

In this sample, this clone turned up a few times. A much larger clone is a single base away; this may be a read error. The genes are TRBV29-1 and TRBJ1-1; D gene uncertain. The CDR3 runs 14 residues. Germline-derived CDR1 and CDR2 are SQVTM and ANQGSEA. Trimming took off 4 bases at V and 0 bases at J, with 12 bases between the two ends. The CDR3 loop is CSVALPTLNTEAFF. CDR3 DNA sequence: TGCAGCGTTGCATTGCCCACGCTGAACACTGAAGCTTTCTTT. Complete variable domain (other parts from reference TRBV29-1 and TRBJ1-1): SAVISQKPSRDICQRGTSLTIQCQVDSQVTMMFWYRQQPGQSLTLIATANQGSEATYESGFVIDKFPISRPNLTFSTLTVSNMSPEDSSIYLCSVALPTLNTEAFFGQGTRLTVV.

At least ten counts were recorded for this clone. V is TRBV9 and J is TRBJ2-6, with a weak D call TRBD2 (5 bases). CDR3 length equals 15 residues. The ends were cut back, 4 bases at V and 3 bases at J, with 11 bases in the middle. CDR1 is SGDLS and CDR2 is YYNGEE in the germline V gene. The CDR3 DNA reads as TGTGCCAGCAGCCCAAGGACTTTTGGGGCCAACGTCCTGACTTTC. This sequence encodes CASSPRTFGANVLTF.

In its sample, this clone was seen a few times. A read error may explain this, as a much larger clone is one base away. The chain links TRBV6-1 to TRBJ2-3; a weak D match, TRBD2 (6 bases). In germline, CDR1 is MNHNS, CDR2 SASEGT. Trimming removed 5 bases at V and 4 bases at J, with 19 bases between. CDR3 length equals 16 residues. DNA for the CDR3: TGTGCCAGCAGTCCCGTGTTAGCGGTAGGGGCAGATACGCAGTATTTT. This encodes CASSPVLAVGADTQYF.

There are many counts of this clone. The chain joins TRBV12-3 or TRBV12-4 to TRBJ2-3; the D is unclear. V was pared by 6 bases and J by 4 bases, with 11 bases between. The CDR3 length is 13 residues. The CDR3 nucleotides read TGTGCCAGCAGCCCCTCACCCGCAGATACGCAGTATTTT. It yields the protein CASSPSPADTQYF.

This clone was seen repeatedly, ten times or more. CDR3: CASSYDRANEQFF. As DNA, the CDR3 is TGTGCCAGCAGTTACGACAGGGCCAATGAGCAGTTCTTC. This rearrangement joins TRBV7-2 to TRBJ2-1; 7 bases are shared with TRBD1. There are 13 residues in the CDR3. Unmatched junction bases numbered 5, after V lost 6 bases and J lost 6 bases. Germline V gene sequence: CDR1 SGHTA, CDR2 FQGNSA.

In its sample, this clone was seen many times. This sequence may be a read error, since a much larger clone differs from it by one base. The V gene is TRBV6-1, the J gene TRBJ1-5; D is undetermined. The V end lost 10 bases, the J end lost 15 bases, and 22 bases lay between the germline ends. The CDR3 covers 12 residues. Germline V gene data show CDR1 as MNHNS and CDR2 as SASEGT. This CDR3 reads CATAAQIVVSHF. As DNA, the CDR3 is TGTGCCACTGCCGCACAGATAGTAGTGTCGCATTTT.